This TCR beta chain came from a study of blood T cells in healthy people across ages. Primers used in a second PCR of roughly 6 to 11 cycles were a sample-barcoded 5' primer and a J-beta primer mix. TCRdb called the 5' RACE reads again in MiXCR, with one record for every CDR3 protein. The table shows about 690,000 distinct CDR3 sequences, with 40% to 45% occurring only once. The CDR3 has 12 residues. The V gene's germline CDR1 is SGHDN and CDR2 FVKESK. Between the trimmed V and J ends, which lost 3 bases and 3 bases, there was a span of 6 bases. V gene TRBV14 combines with J gene TRBJ2-7; D is unclear. Sequencing input: blood. The receptor was derived from a man at least 80 years old in good health. The CDR3 nucleotides are TGTGCCAGCAGCCAGACACACTACGAGCAGTACTTC. Translation: CASSQTHYEQYF.